Shown below are 2 T cell receptor beta chains from a single sample sequenced in a study of monozygotic twins with cystic fibrosis. Clones were sequenced by immunoSEQ multiplex PCR, and TCRdb holds only the in-frame ones, with some missing. Among some 35,000 clones listed, about 90% were seen once. The sequenced sample consisted of blood. The source is a boy aged 2 to 10 with cystic fibrosis.

The chain is built from TRBV15 and TRBJ1-2, with D possibly TRBD1 on 6 matching bases. The germline gives CDR1 LNHNV, CDR2 YYDKDF (reference sequence). V was pared by 0 bases and J by 4 bases, with 12 bases between. The CDR3 contains 15 residues. CDR3 in amino acids: CATSRDRGNSYGYTF. CDR3 sequence (DNA): TGTGCCACCAGCAGAGATAGGGGGAACAGCTATGGCTACACCTTC.

The chain joins TRBV19 to TRBJ1-5; 8 bases match TRBD1. The length of the CDR3 is 18 residues. In germline, CDR1 is LNHDA, CDR2 SQIVND (reference sequence). V lost 4 bases, J lost 1 base, and 12 bases stayed unmatched. The DNA of the CDR3 is TGTGCCAGTAGTACCCTCCGGACAGGGAAGTCGAGCAATCAGCCCCAGCATTTT. Protein: CASSTLRTGKSSNQPQHF. The full variable domain, its missing parts supplied by reference TRBV19 and TRBJ1-5, is DGGITQSPKYLFRKEGQNVTLSCEQNLNHDAMYWYRQDPGQGLRLIYYSQIVNDFQKGDIAEGYSVSREKKESFPLTVTSAQKNPTAFYLCASSTLRTGKSSNQPQHFGDGTRLSIL.